Each of the 15 T cell receptor beta chains below was sequenced from the same sample in a study of shared clonotypes between healthy human individuals. Sequenced by immunoSEQ multiplex PCR; TCRdb stores in-frame clones only, minus some. The sample includes roughly 1,600,000 clones, just under 99% of them seen just once. Sequenced sample: naive CD4+ T cells sorted from blood. Documented subset: CD45RA+ positively selected. These receptors came from a man aged 30-40 years in good health.

The V gene is TRBV15, the J gene TRBJ2-5; D is possibly TRBD1 or TRBD2 (5 bases each). This CDR3 has 16 residues. Trimming shortened V by 3 bases and J by 0 bases, and 14 bases separated the two germline ends. Per the germline V gene, CDR1 is LNHNV and CDR2 is YYDKDF (reference sequence). Here the CDR3 DNA reads TGTGCCACCAGCAGCTGGGATTTGGGGGACCAAGAGACCCAGTACTTC. Amino acids: CATSSWDLGDQETQYF.

This rearrangement joins TRBV6-1 to TRBJ1-1; 10 positions match TRBD1. Germline trimming cut 2 bases from V and 5 bases from J; bases unmatched to any gene: 11. Germline loops: CDR1 MNHNS, CDR2 SASEGT. The CDR3 is made up of 17 amino acids. The CDR3 region has the DNA TGTGCCAGCAGTGAAAGGGGGACAGGGGTAGTGAGGACTGAAGCTTTCTTT. It translates to CASSERGTGVVRTEAFF.

A note on this clone: This sample includes further DNA sequences coding for the same CDR3. This chain links TRBV6-5 with TRBJ2-7, with 8 nucleotides matching TRBD1. The CDR3 has 14 residues. The V gene's germline CDR1 is MNHEY and CDR2 SVGAGI. Trimming at V came to 2 bases and at J to 3 bases, leaving 3 bases not matched to a gene. CDR3 residues: CASSYGTGGYEQYF. DNA for the CDR3: TGTGCCAGCAGTTACGGGACAGGCGGCTACGAGCAGTACTTC.

In the case of this clone: A junction end diverges from the germline sequence, so it may reflect a read error. J is TRBJ1-2 and V is TRBV6-1; D ambiguous. The CDR3 spans 13 residues. Germline values: CDR1 MNHNS, CDR2 SASEGT. Here the CDR3 reads CASREGPNYGYTF. Written as DNA, the CDR3 is TGTGCCAGCAGGGAAGGACCTAACTATGGCTACACCTTC.

CDR3 amino acids: CASSPGISTTNEQFF. The CDR3 region has the DNA TGTGCCAGCTCACCCGGGATTAGCACGACCAATGAGCAGTTCTTC. The chain uses TRBV18 and TRBJ2-1; maybe TRBD2 (5 bases). The CDR3 extends over 15 amino acids. Germline V gene sequence: CDR1 KGHSH, CDR2 LQKENI. V dropped 3 bases and J dropped 6 bases, with 15 bases sitting between them.

The chain recombines TRBV7-2 with TRBJ1-2; D remains unclear. CDR1 and CDR2 (germline): SGHTA, FQGNSA. CDR3 length: 15 residues. Deletions cut 5 bases from V and 4 bases from J, with 17 bases between. The DNA of the CDR3 is TGTGCCAGCAGCCCATCTAGATTATTAAGCTATGGCTACACCTTC. This sequence encodes CASSPSRLLSYGYTF.

The chain carries TRBV5-1 and TRBJ2-1; 14 bases fit TRBD2. The CDR3 has 15 amino acids. V lost 4 bases and J lost 9; bases outside the gene matches: 6. Germline V gene lookup returns CDR1 SGHRS and CDR2 YFSETQ. CDR3 nucleotides: TGCGCCAGCAGCCCGGGACTAGCGGGAGAGTTTGAGCAGTTCTTC. This gives the protein CASSPGLAGEFEQFF.

The chain combines TRBV7-8 with TRBJ2-6; a possible D gene is TRBD2 (5 bases). Looked up from germline, CDR1 is SGHVS and CDR2 is FQNEAQ. The V and J ends lost 2 bases and 0 bases respectively, with 17 bases between them. The CDR3 spans 19 residues. CDR3 sequence reads: CASSLRATEGTSGANVLTF. The DNA of the CDR3 is TGTGCCAGCAGCTTAAGGGCAACCGAGGGAACCTCTGGGGCCAACGTCCTGACTTTC.

The J gene is TRBJ2-7, the V gene TRBV5-1; no clear D gene. V was shortened by 5 bases and J by 2 bases, with 17 bases between the two germline ends. CDR3 length equals 15 residues. The germline V gene encodes CDR1 SGHRS and CDR2 YFSETQ. CDR3 in amino acids: CASSPVRPGAYEQYF. In DNA, the CDR3 is TGCGCCAGCAGTCCCGTGCGCCCTGGGGCCTACGAGCAGTACTTC. The whole variable domain, filled in from reference TRBV5-1 and TRBJ2-7, reads KAGVTQTPRYLIKTRGQQVTLSCSPISGHRSVSWYQQTPGQGLQFLFEYFSETQRNKGNFPGRFSGRQFSNSRSEMNVSTLELGDSALYLCASSPVRPGAYEQYFGPGTRLTVT.

This clone was detected once. This chain joins TRBV18 and TRBJ2-7; D possibly corresponds to TRBD1 (5 bases). Trimming took off 0 bases at V and 2 bases at J, with 20 bases between the two ends. CDR1 KGHSH and CDR2 LQKENI come from the germline V gene. The CDR3 length is 18 residues. The CDR3 region is CASSPPYARARGTYEQYF. The CDR3 DNA reads as TGTGCCAGCTCACCACCGTATGCCAGGGCCCGAGGAACCTACGAGCAGTACTTC.

The chain recombines TRBV20-1 with TRBJ2-5; D is uncertain. This CDR3 has 10 residues. The germline CDR1 and CDR2 sequences are DFQATT and SNEGSKA (reference sequence). CDR3 region: CSGSRETQYF. DNA for the CDR3: TGCAGCGGAAGTCGGGAGACCCAGTACTTC.

The rearrangement uses TRBV6-5 and TRBJ1-5; no definite D call. CDR1 MNHEY and CDR2 SVGAGI come from the germline V gene. The CDR3 covers 13 residues. Trimming left V 6 bases short and J 4 bases short, with 10 bases between. CDR3 coding DNA: TGTGCCAGCAGGGATACCCTTAATCAGCCCCAGCATTTT. Amino acids: CASRDTLNQPQHF.

V is TRBV11-2 and J is TRBJ2-7, with D perhaps TRBD2 (5 bases). Germline CDR1 reads SGHAT; CDR2 reads FQNNGV. Trimming stripped 0 bases from V and 6 bases from J, with 18 bases between. This CDR3 region has 16 residues. The CDR3 DNA sequence: TGTGCCAGCAGCTTAGATGGAGTAGTCCGAGGGTTCGAGCAGTACTTC. It codes for CASSLDGVVRGFEQYF. Full variable domain (rest looked up from reference TRBV11-2 and TRBJ2-7): EAGVAQSPRYKIIEKRQSVAFWCNPISGHATLYWYQQILGQGPKLLIQFQNNGVVDDSQLPKDRFSAERLKGVDSTLKIQPAKLEDSAVYLCASSLDGVVRGFEQYFGPGTRLTVT.

J is TRBJ2-1 and V is TRBV15; possibly TRBD2 for D (6 bases). V lost 5 bases and J lost 1, with 21 bases in between. Per germline, CDR1 LNHNV and CDR2 YYDKDF (reference sequence). The CDR3 spans 18 residues. As DNA, the CDR3 is TGTGCCACCAGCCGAAAGGCCCAAACGGGACTTTCCTACAATGAGCAGTTCTTC. As protein: CATSRKAQTGLSYNEQFF.

The V gene is TRBV7-3, the J gene TRBJ1-3; D is undetermined. The CDR3 has 16 amino acids. Germline-derived CDR1 and CDR2 are SGHTA and FQGTGA. The germline V and J ends were trimmed by 2 bases and 0 bases, with 11 bases remaining between them. The chain's CDR3 is CASSLGPMSSGNTIYF. The CDR3 nucleotides read TGTGCCAGCAGCTTAGGTCCAATGAGCTCTGGAAACACCATATATTTT.